This TCR beta chain derives from a study of early T cells in non-severe SARS-CoV-2 infection. Turning to the study itself: Unpaired chains resulted from sequencing bulk RNA of unsorted whole blood. Study results and caveats: Lookups in VDJdb leaned toward anti-spike CD8 responses and missed private and CD4 specificities.

V shed 0 bases, J shed 4 bases, and the junction held 10 bases outside the gene matches. Germline V lookup: CDR1 KGHSH, CDR2 LQKENI. CDR3 size: 18 residues. Individual cDNA molecules carried attached unique molecular identifiers. Each CDR3 protein is one row after TCRdb ran MiXCR on the 5' RACE reads. Counted here are about 64,000 distinct CDR3 sequences, less than 20% occurring once; the ten biggest clones make up over 8%. Points on this clonotype: Its antigen remains unknown.

This TCR derives from an adult who was a healthcare worker with PCR-confirmed SARS-CoV-2 infection or an uninfected control (not recorded which). The material sequenced was whole blood, taken at baseline. The rearrangement joins TRBV18 to TRBJ2-3, with 10 bases that match TRBD2. The CDR3 DNA sequence: TGTGCCAGCTCACCACCTCAGCTAGCGGGAGAGGGTGCAGATACGCAGTATTTT. It translates to CASSPPQLAGEGADTQYF.